Listed below are T cell receptor beta chains from one sample, sequenced in a study of T cells after yellow fever vaccination. TCRdb reprocessed the 5' RACE reads with MiXCR, giving one entry per CDR3 protein. This table holds about 96,000 distinct CDR3 sequences, 7.5% to 10% found once. This sample comprised CD8+ T cells not binding an NS4B(214-222) dextramer, sorted from PBMCs, obtained roughly 15 days after the first yellow fever vaccination. These receptors came from a man aged 18 to 35 who received the YFV17D yellow fever vaccine. Each CDR3 is given with its conserved first and last residue. The D gene is left open where the match is weak. The listing skips clone size in some rows; elsewhere it reads once, few, many or a size class.

cdr3_nt	cdr3_aa	j_call	v_call	cdr3_length	clone_size	d_call
TGTGCCAGCAGTTTGATGGGCGCCGGGGAGCTGTTTTTT	CASSLMGAGELFF	TRBJ2-2	TRBV12-3/TRBV12-4	13	few	-
TGCGCCAGCAGCCAGCGGGCTCGGGGGGACAATGAGCAGTTCTTC	CASSQRARGDNEQFF	TRBJ2-1	TRBV4-1	15	few	TRBD2
TGTGCCAGTAGTTCGGACAGGGGAGGCGCCTATGGCTACACCTTC	CASSSDRGGAYGYTF	TRBJ1-2	TRBV19	15	few	TRBD1
TGTGCCAGCAGTGATGTCGGGGGGACACGCTTCGAAAGCTATGGCTACACCTTC	CASSDVGGTRFESYGYTF	TRBJ1-2	TRBV6-1	18	-	-
TGTGCCAGCGGCTACAGGGGCGGTAACTATGGCTACACCTTC	CASGYRGGNYGYTF	TRBJ1-2	TRBV27	14	few	TRBD1
TGTGCCAGCAGTTTAGGACCCGCGGACGAGCAGTACTTC	CASSLGPADEQYF	TRBJ2-7	TRBV12-3/TRBV12-4	13	few	-
TGCAGTGCTTGGGGACAGTACCAAGAGACCCAGTACTTC	CSAWGQYQETQYF	TRBJ2-5	TRBV20-1	13	few	TRBD1
TGTGCCAGCAATTACGGGACAGTGAACACCGGGGAGCTGTTTTTT	CASNYGTVNTGELFF	TRBJ2-2	TRBV6-5	15	-	TRBD1
TGTGCCAGCAGCGTAGCTTACCGGGGCGGGGAGCTGTTTTTT	CASSVAYRGGELFF	TRBJ2-2	TRBV9	14	many	-
TGCAGTGCTCTTTTGGAGTTCAAAAACATTCAGTACTTC	CSALLEFKNIQYF	TRBJ2-4	TRBV20-1	13	-	-
TGTGCCAGCACGGGGGGAGCATCTGAGCAGTTCTTC	CASTGGASEQFF	TRBJ2-1	TRBV7-9	12	few	TRBD2
TGTGCCAGCAGCCAATCCCCGACCAATGAGCAGTTCTTC	CASSQSPTNEQFF	TRBJ2-1	TRBV5-4	13	few	-
TGTGCCAGCAGCTTTGCTCCCCTGGGAACTAATGAAAAACTGTTTTTT	CASSFAPLGTNEKLFF	TRBJ1-4	TRBV7-2	16	-	-
TGTGCCAGTACTAAACCAGGGGAGATTTCCACCGGGGAGCTGTTTTTT	CASTKPGEISTGELFF	TRBJ2-2	TRBV19	16	-	-
TGCAGTGCTAGAGCTAGGGACACTGAAGCTTTCTTT	CSARARDTEAFF	TRBJ1-1	TRBV20-1	12	many	-
TGCGCCAGCAGCCACAGGGGCCTGGGCAATCAGCCCCAGCATTTT	CASSHRGLGNQPQHF	TRBJ1-5	TRBV4-1	15	-	-
TGCAGCCACAGCGGCGTCGGGGCCGGGGAGCTGTTTTTT	CSHSGVGAGELFF	TRBJ2-2	TRBV29-1	13	many	-
TGCGCCAGCAGCCAAGCCAGGGGTTCCAATCAGCCCCAGCATTTT	CASSQARGSNQPQHF	TRBJ1-5	TRBV4-3	15	few	-
TGTGCCAGCAGTCCAATAAGAATTTCAGGGGATAGCAATCAGCCCCAGCATTTT	CASSPIRISGDSNQPQHF	TRBJ1-5	TRBV28	18	many	-
TGTGCCAGTAGTATAGACTCGGACAGGGGCCAGCCCCAGCATTTT	CASSIDSDRGQPQHF	TRBJ1-5	TRBV19	15	-	TRBD1
TGTGCCAGCAGTTCCTCGGAGCGGGGGGAACAAGAGACCCAGTACTTC	CASSSSERGEQETQYF	TRBJ2-5	TRBV6-5	16	-	TRBD2
TGTGCCAGCAGTGAATTGGGGGGGCGAGGACGCGGTGAAGCTTTCTTT	CASSELGGRGRGEAFF	TRBJ1-1	TRBV6-1	16	-	-
TGTGCCAGCAGTTTACCGACAGGGGCGTACACCGGGGAGCTGTTTTTT	CASSLPTGAYTGELFF	TRBJ2-2	TRBV6-2/TRBV6-3	16	-	TRBD1
TGTGCCAGCAGTTATCAGCGGCAAGAGACCCAGTACTTC	CASSYQRQETQYF	TRBJ2-5	TRBV12-3/TRBV12-4	13	many	-
TGTGCCAGCACGACGGGGGCGGGCGTGGGGACCCAGTACTTC	CASTTGAGVGTQYF	TRBJ2-5	TRBV6-1	14	few	-
TGTGCCAGCAGCGTAGCTGGTAGTTTCGATGAGCAGTTCTTC	CASSVAGSFDEQFF	TRBJ2-1	TRBV9	14	-	-
TGTGCCAGCAGTTTAGAATTAGGACAGTTGGGCGATACGCAGTATTTT	CASSLELGQLGDTQYF	TRBJ2-3	TRBV28	16	few	-
TGTGCCAGCAGCTTAGAAGGGAAGTACACAGATACGCAGTATTTT	CASSLEGKYTDTQYF	TRBJ2-3	TRBV7-8	15	-	-
TGTGCCAGCAGCTCCGTGGGGGGAGGCTACACCTTC	CASSSVGGGYTF	TRBJ1-2	TRBV11-2	12	few	-
TGTGCCAGCAGTTTTAGAGGGGAAAGCTCCTACAATGAGCAGTTCTTC	CASSFRGESSYNEQFF	TRBJ2-1	TRBV12-3/TRBV12-4	16	few	-
TGTGCCAGCGGTCTCCGGGGAATGAACACTGAAGCTTTCTTT	CASGLRGMNTEAFF	TRBJ1-1	TRBV12-3/TRBV12-4	14	-	-
TGTGCCAGCAGCCCCCCCGACAGGGTGGCTGAAGCTTTCTTT	CASSPPDRVAEAFF	TRBJ1-1	TRBV11-2	14	few	TRBD1
TGTGCCAGCAGTTTAGGGGGAGAGGGAGAGACCCAGTACTTC	CASSLGGEGETQYF	TRBJ2-5	TRBV12-3/TRBV12-4	14	many	-
TGTGCCAGCAGCCCGTCGGACAGGGGGGAGTCTAATGAAAAACTGTTTTTT	CASSPSDRGESNEKLFF	TRBJ1-4	TRBV11-1	17	-	TRBD1
TGTGCCAGCAGGATCAAAGATACGCAGTATTTT	CASRIKDTQYF	TRBJ2-3	TRBV27	11	-	-
TGCAGCGTTGAATGGAAGGGGGGCTACACCTTC	CSVEWKGGYTF	TRBJ1-2	TRBV29-1	11	few	-
TGCAGTGCTGGCGGGTCGAGCTCCTACAATGAGCAGTTCTTC	CSAGGSSSYNEQFF	TRBJ2-1	TRBV20-1	14	-	-
TGTACCAGCAGCCCACTTGCTGGACTCGGGACTAGCGGGGAAGAGACCCAGTACTTC	CTSSPLAGLGTSGEETQYF	TRBJ2-5	TRBV4-2	19	-	TRBD2
TGTGCCAGCAGCTTAAACGAGGGAATAGAGACCCAGTACTTC	CASSLNEGIETQYF	TRBJ2-5	TRBV11-2	14	few	-
TGCGCCAGCAGCTTACCCGGGACAGGGGACACTGAAGCTTTCTTT	CASSLPGTGDTEAFF	TRBJ1-1	TRBV5-1	15	few	TRBD1
TGCAGTGCTAGAGAGGGATGGCGTGGCACAGATACGCAGTATTTT	CSAREGWRGTDTQYF	TRBJ2-3	TRBV20-1	15	many	-
TGTGCCAGCAGTAATCACAGGGAGGACACCGGGGAGCTGTTTTTT	CASSNHREDTGELFF	TRBJ2-2	TRBV6-1	15	few	-
TGTGCCATCAAGCCCGCTAGCGGACCCACAGATACGCAGTATTTT	CAIKPASGPTDTQYF	TRBJ2-3	TRBV10-3	15	few	TRBD2
TGCAGTGCTAGAGTGGACAGTCACTACAATGAGCAGTTCTTC	CSARVDSHYNEQFF	TRBJ2-1	TRBV20-1	14	-	-
TGCAGTGCCCCTGACAGGTCGCAAACGTCCTACGAGCAGTACTTC	CSAPDRSQTSYEQYF	TRBJ2-7	TRBV20-1	15	few	-